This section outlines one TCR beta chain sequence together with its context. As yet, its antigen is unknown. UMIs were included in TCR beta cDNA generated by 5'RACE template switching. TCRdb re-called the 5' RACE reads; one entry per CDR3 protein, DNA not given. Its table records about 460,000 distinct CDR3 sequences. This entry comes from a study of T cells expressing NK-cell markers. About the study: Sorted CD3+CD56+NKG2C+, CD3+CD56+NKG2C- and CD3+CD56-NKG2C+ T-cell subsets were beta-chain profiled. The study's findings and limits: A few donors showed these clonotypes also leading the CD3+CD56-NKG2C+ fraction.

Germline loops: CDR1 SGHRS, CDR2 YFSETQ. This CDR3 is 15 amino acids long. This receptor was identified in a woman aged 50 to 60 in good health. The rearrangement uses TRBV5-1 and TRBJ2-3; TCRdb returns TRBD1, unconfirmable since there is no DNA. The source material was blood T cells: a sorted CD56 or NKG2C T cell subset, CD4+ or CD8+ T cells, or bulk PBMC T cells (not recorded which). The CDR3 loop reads CASSGSETSGATQYF.